Listed here are 14 T cell receptor beta chains from one sample, sequenced in a study of shared clonotypes between healthy human individuals. TCRdb's copy holds only in-frame clones and misses some; the assay was immunoSEQ multiplex PCR. The table has 850,000 to 1,200,000 clones, approximately 72% seen once. Sequencing was done on a sample of memory CD4+ T cells sorted from blood. Subset of the sample: CD45RA-negative fraction. Receptors originate from a young man in good health.

The count of this clone is one. V usage is TRBV28 and J usage is TRBJ1-6; no clear D gene. V was trimmed by 2 bases and J by 8 bases, leaving 22 bases between them. The CDR3 has 18 residues. Germline values: CDR1 MDHEN, CDR2 SYDVKM. CDR3 nucleotides: TGTGCCAGCAGTTTAAGGGTAGGGAGGGCCTCCTTGGATTCACCCCTCCACTTT. This encodes CASSLRVGRASLDSPLHF.

This clone was found a few times. This chain links TRBV7-9 with TRBJ1-1; D ambiguous. This CDR3 region has 15 residues. The germline CDR1 and CDR2 sequences are SEHNR and FQNEAQ (reference sequence). Trimming removed 0 bases from V and 1 base from J, with 9 bases in between. CDR3 amino acids: CASSLALAGNTEAFF. The CDR3 bases are TGTGCCAGCAGCTTAGCTCTTGCGGGGAACACTGAAGCTTTCTTT.

This chain connects TRBV11-2 to TRBJ1-2; D unresolved. CDR1 and CDR2 (germline): SGHAT, FQNNGV. This CDR3 has 14 residues. Trimming cost V 5 bases and J 2 bases, with 12 bases left between them. The chain's CDR3 is CASSPGRINYGYTF. The CDR3 DNA sequence: TGTGCCAGCAGCCCAGGACGGATAAACTATGGCTACACCTTC.

This clone was recorded a few times. V gene TRBV7-8 combines with J gene TRBJ1-2; 7 nucleotides align to TRBD1. The CDR3 length is 14 residues. Looked up from germline, CDR1 is SGHVS and CDR2 is FQNEAQ. The V gene end was trimmed by 5 bases and the J gene end by 0 bases; junction bases not matched to a gene: 3. The DNA for the CDR3 is TGTGCCAGCAGCCGGGACAGCCCTAACTATGGCTACACCTTC. It is translated as CASSRDSPNYGYTF.

The chain has TRBV19 and TRBJ2-2, with unresolved D. Per germline, CDR1 LNHDA and CDR2 SQIVND (reference sequence). CDR3 size: 13 residues. Trimming removed 7 bases at V and 1 base at J, with 7 bases between. In DNA, the CDR3 is TGTGCCAGTAACAGTGGGAACACCGGGGAGCTGTTTTTT. Residues: CASNSGNTGELFF.

As for this clone: Other DNA sequences from this sample encode an identical CDR3 as well. The chain joins TRBV19 to TRBJ2-5; 11 bases align to TRBD2. There are 16 residues in the CDR3. Trimming took 1 base from V and 2 from J; bases not matched to a gene: 3. CDR1 is LNHDA, CDR2 SQIVND, per germline (reference sequence). CDR3 bases: TGTGCCAGTAGTATAGCGCTAGCGGGAGGTCAAGAGACCCAGTACTTC. As protein: CASSIALAGGQETQYF.

V gene TRBV18 combines with J gene TRBJ2-7; possibly TRBD2 for D (6 bases). Trimming shortened V by 0 bases and J by 6 bases, and 9 bases separated the two germline ends. Germline loops: CDR1 KGHSH, CDR2 LQKENI. There are 13 residues in the CDR3. This CDR3 is CASSPPSGGEQYF. CDR3 bases: TGTGCCAGCTCACCACCGTCCGGGGGCGAGCAGTACTTC.

This sequence joins TRBV6-1 and TRBJ1-1; D is possibly TRBD1 (6 bases). The V end was cut by 7 bases, the J end by 1 base, with 10 bases between. The CDR3 runs to 13 residues. The germline CDR1 and CDR2 sequences are MNHNS and SASEGT. The CDR3 DNA reads as TGTGCCAGCAACCCGGACAGGAACACTGAAGCTTTCTTT. This codes for CASNPDRNTEAFF.

The V gene is TRBV6-6, the J gene TRBJ1-6; perhaps TRBD1 as D (6 bases). V was cut by 6 bases and J by 5 bases, with 17 bases left in between. The CDR3 length is 16 residues. The V gene's germline CDR1 is MNHNY and CDR2 SVGAGI (reference sequence). CDR3: CASSPRQGRDNSPLHF. CDR3 DNA sequence: TGTGCCAGCAGCCCCAGGCAGGGGCGAGATAATTCACCCCTCCACTTT.

The chain recombines TRBV5-6 with TRBJ1-2; no clear D. Germline loops: CDR1 SGHDT, CDR2 YYEEEE. The CDR3 consists of 12 residues. Trimming removed 1 base at V and 9 bases at J, with 10 bases between. The CDR3 protein is CASSLKDGSYTF. The CDR3 DNA reads TGTGCCAGCAGCTTGAAGGACGGCAGCTACACCTTC.

The chain couples TRBV2 to TRBJ2-7; 7 bases line up with TRBD1. Germline CDR1 reads SNHLY; CDR2 reads FYNNEI. The V segment lost 7 bases and the J segment 5 bases; nucleotides outside the gene matches: 5. CDR3 length: 12 amino acids. CDR3 DNA: TGTGCCAGCAATATAGGGGGCGACGAGCAGTACTTC. It codes for CASNIGGDEQYF.

The chain employs TRBV14 and TRBJ2-1, with a weak D call TRBD1 (5 bases). The V end lost 3 bases, the J end lost 1 base, and 10 bases lay between the germline ends. The CDR3 consists of 15 residues. Germline-derived CDR1 and CDR2 are SGHDN and FVKESK. This chain's CDR3 is CASSQGRTSYNEQFF. Here the CDR3 DNA reads TGTGCCAGCAGCCAGGGGCGAACGTCCTACAATGAGCAGTTCTTC.

The chain employs TRBV19 and TRBJ2-2; the D is unclear. Trimming stripped 6 bases from V and 3 bases from J, with 8 bases between. The CDR3 contains 13 residues. The germline gives CDR1 LNHDA, CDR2 SQIVND (reference sequence). CDR3 coding DNA: TGTGCCAGTAGGTCCGGGCACACCGGGGAGCTGTTTTTT. Its translation: CASRSGHTGELFF.

The chain couples TRBV5-3 to TRBJ2-2; no clear D gene. TRBV5-3 is designated an ORF whose function remains uncertain. V dropped 4 bases and J dropped 4 bases, with 14 bases sitting between them. This CDR3 region has 15 residues. CDR3 sequence (DNA): TGTGCCAGAAGCCCCGTGGGCCCCGGCACCGGGGAGCTGTTTTTT. It encodes CARSPVGPGTGELFF.